Only a few counts were recorded for the clone carrying this T cell receptor beta chain. The sample belongs to a study of OX40 agonist ivuxolimab in advanced cancers. Only in-frame clones appear in the TCRdb table, and some are missing; sequencing was by immunoSEQ multiplex PCR. Of 30,000 to 40,000 clones in the sample, around 85% are singletons; the top ten hold around 9.9%. This CDR3 has 10 residues. Looked up from germline, CDR1 is MNHNS and CDR2 is SASEGT. V lost 4 bases, J lost 7 bases, and 5 bases lay in between. Sample: CD4+ or CD8+ T cells sorted from blood, taken in a trial of the OX40 agonist ivuxolimab. The sequence was obtained from an adult with an advanced solid tumor such as melanoma, head and neck, liver or kidney cancer. The chain recombines TRBV6-1 with TRBJ2-7; no clear D. CDR3 in DNA: TGTGCCAGCAGTGCGTGGGAGCAGTACTTC. Residues: CASSAWEQYF.